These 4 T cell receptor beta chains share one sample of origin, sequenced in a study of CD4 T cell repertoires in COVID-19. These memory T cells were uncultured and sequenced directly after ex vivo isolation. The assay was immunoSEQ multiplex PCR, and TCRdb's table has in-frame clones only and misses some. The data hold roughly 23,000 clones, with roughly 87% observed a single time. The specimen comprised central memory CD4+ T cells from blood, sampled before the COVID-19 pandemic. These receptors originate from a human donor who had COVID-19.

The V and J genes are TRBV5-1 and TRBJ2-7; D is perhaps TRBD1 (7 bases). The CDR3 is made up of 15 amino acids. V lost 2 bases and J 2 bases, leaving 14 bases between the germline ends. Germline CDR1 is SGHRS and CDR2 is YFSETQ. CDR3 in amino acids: CASSLGQAGTYEQYF. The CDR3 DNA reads TGCGCCAGCAGCTTAGGACAGGCGGGAACCTACGAGCAGTACTTC.

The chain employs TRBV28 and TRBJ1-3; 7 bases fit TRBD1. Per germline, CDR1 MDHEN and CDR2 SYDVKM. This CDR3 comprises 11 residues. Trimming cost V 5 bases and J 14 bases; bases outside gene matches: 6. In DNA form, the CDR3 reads TGTGCCAGCAGTGCTCGGGACAGATTATATTTT. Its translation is CASSARDRLYF.

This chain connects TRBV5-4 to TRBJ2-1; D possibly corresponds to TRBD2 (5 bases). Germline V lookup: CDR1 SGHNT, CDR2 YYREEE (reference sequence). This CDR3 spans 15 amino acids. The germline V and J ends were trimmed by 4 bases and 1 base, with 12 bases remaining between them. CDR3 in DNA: TGTGCCAGCAGCCAATTGAGCGGATCCTACAATGAGCAGTTCTTC. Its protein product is CASSQLSGSYNEQFF.

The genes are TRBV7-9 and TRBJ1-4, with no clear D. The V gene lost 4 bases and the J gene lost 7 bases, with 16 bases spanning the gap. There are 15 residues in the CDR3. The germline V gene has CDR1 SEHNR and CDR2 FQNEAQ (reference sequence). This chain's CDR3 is CASSYSSGVREKLFF. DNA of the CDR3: TGTGCCAGCAGCTATTCGAGCGGGGTTCGTGAAAAACTGTTTTTT. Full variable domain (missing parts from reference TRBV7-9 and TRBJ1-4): DTGVSQNPRHKITKRGQNVTFRCDPISEHNRLYWYRQTLGQGPEFLTYFQNEAQLEKSRLLSDRFSAERPKGSFSTLEIQRTEQGDSAMYLCASSYSSGVREKLFFGSGTQLSVL.